Listed below are T cell receptor beta chains from one sample, sequenced in a study of blood T cell repertoires in COVID-19. Some clones are missing from TCRdb's copy, which holds only in-frame ones; the method was immunoSEQ multiplex PCR. In the table there are tens of thousands of clones, about 85% of which are singletons. The specimen sequenced was peripheral blood. These receptors all stem from a man aged 45-65 years with active or convalescent COVID-19. CDR3s include the opening cysteine and the closing phenylalanine or tryptophan. The D gene is left open where the match is weak. For some rows the clone size is stated as once, few or many, or as a class when expanded; others skip it.

size: -
V: TRBV19
J: TRBJ2-5
D: -
DNA: TGTGCCAGTAGTATCTTAGGACAGCCTTCAGAGACCCAGTACTTC
CDR3: CASSILGQPSETQYF

size: -
V: TRBV7-2
J: TRBJ2-7
D: TRBD2
DNA: TGTGCCAGCAGCTTAGGGGGGGGGATTACCTACGAGCAGTACTTC
CDR3: CASSLGGGITYEQYF

size: -
V: TRBV5-1
J: TRBJ2-3
D: -
DNA: TGCGCCAGCAGCTTGGGGCCTACCGCGGGCGTTACAGATACGCAGTATTTT
CDR3: CASSLGPTAGVTDTQYF

size: -
V: TRBV5-1
J: TRBJ2-7
D: -
DNA: TGCGCCAGCAGCTGGGGTCAGGGTTCCTACGAGCAGTACTTC
CDR3: CASSWGQGSYEQYF

size: -
V: TRBV16
J: TRBJ1-2
D: -
DNA: TGTGCCAGCAGCCAATTTAGAGACTATGGCTACACCTTC
CDR3: CASSQFRDYGYTF

size: -
V: TRBV5-1
J: TRBJ2-1
D: TRBD2
DNA: TGCGCCAGCAGTACTAGCGGGAGGGCCTATGAGCAGTTCTTC
CDR3: CASSTSGRAYEQFF

size: -
V: TRBV2
J: TRBJ2-1
D: TRBD2
DNA: TGTGCCAGCGGAGTGACGGGACTAGCGGCGTATGAGCAGTTCTTC
CDR3: CASGVTGLAAYEQFF

size: -
V: TRBV15
J: TRBJ2-7
D: TRBD2
DNA: TGTGCCACCAGCTCCAGCGGGAGCCGTTTACCCTACGAGCAGTACTTC
CDR3: CATSSSGSRLPYEQYF

size: -
V: TRBV11-2
J: TRBJ2-3
D: TRBD2
DNA: TGTGCCAGCAGCTTAGCGGGACTAGCTTTCACAGATACGCAGTATTTT
CDR3: CASSLAGLAFTDTQYF

size: -
V: TRBV28
J: TRBJ2-4
D: TRBD1
DNA: TGTGCCAGCAGCAAAGCGACAGGGGTTGATTTCGGATTCGGAAACATTCAGTACTTC
CDR3: CASSKATGVDFGFGNIQYF

size: -
V: TRBV20-1
J: TRBJ2-1
D: -
DNA: TGCAGTGCTAGTGGCTCTGGGGCGGGAACCGTGGATGAGCAGTTCTTC
CDR3: CSASGSGAGTVDEQFF

size: -
V: TRBV29-1
J: TRBJ2-7
D: -
DNA: TGCAGCGTTGAATCGGGCTCCTACGAGCAGTACTTC
CDR3: CSVESGSYEQYF

size: once
V: TRBV6-6
J: TRBJ2-2
D: TRBD2
DNA: TGTGCCAGCAGTCACGGACTAGCGGGAGGGCCGGGGACCGGGGAGCTGTTTTTT
CDR3: CASSHGLAGGPGTGELFF

size: -
V: TRBV7-9
J: TRBJ2-7
D: TRBD1
DNA: TGTGCCAGCAGCCCGCATTCAGGGGGCCCATTCACCTCCTACGAGCAGTACTTC
CDR3: CASSPHSGGPFTSYEQYF

size: -
V: TRBV11-2
J: TRBJ2-1
D: TRBD2
DNA: TGTGCCAGCAGCTTAGCCCGGACTAGCGGGAGGAAATACAATGAGCAGTTCTTC
CDR3: CASSLARTSGRKYNEQFF

size: -
V: TRBV5-1
J: TRBJ2-1
D: TRBD2
DNA: TGCGCCAGCAGCTTCAGCGGGAGGGACAATGAGCAGTTCTTC
CDR3: CASSFSGRDNEQFF

size: -
V: TRBV5-1
J: TRBJ2-4
D: -
DNA: TGCGCCAGCAGAAGGGGCAGGAGGGGCCTTGAAACCAAAAACATTCAGTACTTC
CDR3: CASRRGRRGLETKNIQYF

size: -
V: TRBV28
J: TRBJ1-4
D: -
DNA: TGTGCCAGCAGTTTCGGGGGGCACCTTGAAAAACTGTTTTTT
CDR3: CASSFGGHLEKLFF

size: -
V: TRBV28
J: TRBJ1-2
D: -
DNA: TGTGCCAGCAGTTCCCCCCAGGGGCCCTATGGCTACACCTTC
CDR3: CASSSPQGPYGYTF

size: -
V: TRBV10-3
J: TRBJ1-4
D: -
DNA: TGTGCCATCAGTGAGTCAGGAGTAGGGGGTGAAAAACTGTTTTTT
CDR3: CAISESGVGGEKLFF

size: -
V: TRBV28
J: TRBJ2-1
D: -
DNA: TGTGCCAGCAGTTTACAAGGGGCCTCGGAGCAGTTCTTC
CDR3: CASSLQGASEQFF

size: -
V: TRBV2
J: TRBJ2-3
D: -
DNA: TGTGCCAGCAGCTCGAAGGAGGGGGCTAGCGCGAGGACAGATACGCAGTATTTT
CDR3: CASSSKEGASARTDTQYF

size: -
V: TRBV19
J: TRBJ2-5
D: TRBD2
DNA: TGTGCCAGTAGTATGACTAGCGGGAGAGGAGAGACCCAGTACTTC
CDR3: CASSMTSGRGETQYF